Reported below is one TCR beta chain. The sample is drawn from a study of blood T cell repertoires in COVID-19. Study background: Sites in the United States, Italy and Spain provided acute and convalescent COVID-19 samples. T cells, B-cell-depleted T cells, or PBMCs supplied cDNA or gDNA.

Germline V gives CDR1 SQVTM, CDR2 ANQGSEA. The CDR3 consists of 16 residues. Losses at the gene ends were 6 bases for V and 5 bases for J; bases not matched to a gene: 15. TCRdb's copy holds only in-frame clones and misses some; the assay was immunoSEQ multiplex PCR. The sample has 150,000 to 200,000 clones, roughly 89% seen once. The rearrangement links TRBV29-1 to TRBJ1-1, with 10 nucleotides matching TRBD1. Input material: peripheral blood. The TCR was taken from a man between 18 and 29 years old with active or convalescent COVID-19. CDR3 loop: CSVDRGPRSLSTEAFF. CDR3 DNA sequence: TGCAGCGTCGACAGGGGGCCGAGGAGTTTGTCGACTGAAGCTTTCTTT.